This TCR beta chain derives from a study of cytomegalovirus exposure and HLA in healthy donors. Here immunoSEQ multiplex PCR was the method, and the copy in TCRdb shows in-frame clones only, minus some. The profile shows some 290,000 clones, roughly 87% of them singletons. Germline values: CDR1 MGHDK, CDR2 SYGVNS. The CDR3 runs to 14 residues. J was trimmed by 5 bases and V by 5 bases; bases with no gene match: 9. This clonotype originated in a man aged 30 to 39 in good health and CMV-seronegative. Sequenced: PBMCs. V and J are TRBV25-1 and TRBJ2-7, with TRBD1 matching over 7 bases. CDR3 nucleotides: TGTGCCAGCAGTTCCCGAACAGGGGTCCACGAGCAGTACTTC. Translating gives CASSSRTGVHEQYF.